These 25 T cell receptor beta chains were all obtained from the same sample, sequenced in a study of T cell clones after liver transplantation. Data came from immunoSEQ multiplex PCR; TCRdb stores just in-frame clones and leaves some out. Of about 33,000 clones in the sample, approximately 96% were seen once. The sample here was CD8+ T cells from blood, taken 12 months after liver transplant. Every receptor here comes from a human patient who received a liver transplant. The graft donor may be the source of some T cells.

J is TRBJ2-7 and V is TRBV5-1; D uncertain. This CDR3 has 15 residues. The V and J ends lost 2 bases and 0 bases respectively, with 12 bases between them. In germline, CDR1 is SGHRS, CDR2 YFSETQ. The CDR3 spells CASSFESSPSYEQYF. CDR3 coding DNA: TGCGCCAGCAGCTTTGAGTCCTCACCCTCCTACGAGCAGTACTTC.

This clone was detected once. The V and J genes are TRBV29-1 and TRBJ2-7, with 10 bases matching TRBD2. There are 15 residues in the CDR3. The V segment lost 3 bases and the J segment 3 bases; nucleotides outside the gene matches: 8. Looked up from germline, CDR1 is SQVTM and CDR2 is ANQGSEA. The CDR3 loop reads CSVEGASGSLYEQYF. CDR3 in DNA: TGCAGCGTTGAGGGGGCTAGCGGGAGCCTCTACGAGCAGTACTTC.

The V gene is TRBV5-5, the J gene TRBJ2-3, with 11 bases matching TRBD2. CDR3 length: 15 residues. Germline-derived CDR1 and CDR2 are SGHKS and YYEKEE (reference sequence). V shed 5 bases and J 5 bases; nucleotides not matched to a gene: 7. The CDR3 loop reads CASRLLAGVGDTQYF. The CDR3, as DNA: TGTGCCAGCAGATTACTAGCGGGAGTTGGAGATACGCAGTATTTT.

In DNA, the CDR3 is TGTGCCAGCAGTCAGAGCGGGAGTTACAATGAGCAGTTCTTC. Protein product: CASSQSGSYNEQFF. J is TRBJ2-1 and V is TRBV27; 8 bases map to TRBD2. CDR1 is MNHEY and CDR2 is SMNVEV in the germline V gene (reference sequence). The CDR3 length is 14 residues. Unmatched junction bases numbered 4, after V lost 5 bases and J lost 4 bases.

CDR3 sequence: CASSLAPWGNQPQHF. DNA for the CDR3: TGTGCCAGCAGCTTAGCGCCGTGGGGGAATCAGCCCCAGCATTTT. V gene TRBV7-2 combines with J gene TRBJ1-5, with D tentatively TRBD1 (5 bases). Germline CDR1 SGHTA, CDR2 FQGNSA. This CDR3 contains 15 residues. V lost 0 bases, J lost 4 bases, and 10 bases lay in between.

V usage is TRBV12-5 and J usage is TRBJ2-1; TRBD2 agrees at 13 bases. Germline trimming cut 7 bases from V and 7 bases from J; bases unmatched to any gene: 10. The germline CDR1 and CDR2 sequences are LGHNT and FRNRAP. This CDR3 is 16 amino acids long. The CDR3 spells CASATPGLAGMNEQFF. The CDR3 DNA sequence: TGTGCTAGTGCCACTCCGGGACTAGCGGGAATGAATGAGCAGTTCTTC.

The DNA of the CDR3 is TGTGCCAGCAGCGTAGGTGGGAACACAGATACGCAGTATTTT. Protein product: CASSVGGNTDTQYF. The V and J genes are TRBV9 and TRBJ2-3; D is uncertain. Per germline, CDR1 SGDLS and CDR2 YYNGEE. The CDR3 is made up of 14 amino acids. Trimming pared 0 bases from V and 2 bases from J, leaving 7 bases between.

The chain carries TRBV29-1 and TRBJ2-2; D tentatively fits TRBD1 or TRBD2 (5 bases each). The germline V gene has CDR1 SQVTM and CDR2 ANQGSEA. V dropped 3 bases and J dropped 1 base, with 9 bases sitting between them. The CDR3 spans 14 residues. The CDR3 spells CSVELGENTGELFF. Here the CDR3 DNA reads TGCAGCGTTGAGCTGGGGGAGAACACCGGGGAGCTGTTTTTT.

This rearrangement joins TRBV27 to TRBJ1-1; 8 positions agree with TRBD1. Germline CDR1 and CDR2: MNHEY and SMNVEV (reference sequence). CDR3 length: 14 amino acids. Losses at the gene ends were 4 bases for V and 1 base for J; bases not matched to a gene: 2. The DNA of the CDR3 is TGTGCCAGCAGTTCTGGACAGGGGAACACTGAAGCTTTCTTT. Its translation is CASSSGQGNTEAFF.

This chain connects TRBV2 to TRBJ2-7; TRBD2 agrees at 9 bases. CDR1 and CDR2 (germline): SNHLY, FYNNEI. The junction had 3 bases not matched to a gene; V was cut back by 3 bases and J by 3 bases. This CDR3 comprises 14 residues. CDR3 sequence reads: CASSDSSGIYEQYF. DNA for the CDR3: TGTGCCAGCAGTGATTCTAGCGGGATCTACGAGCAGTACTTC.

The rearrangement joins TRBV7-9 to TRBJ1-5; no clear D. Trimming cost V 1 base and J 4 bases, with 2 bases left between them. The CDR3 contains 12 residues. CDR1 is SEHNR, CDR2 FQNEAQ, per germline (reference sequence). The CDR3 here is CASSLGNQPQHF. The CDR3 DNA reads TGTGCCAGCAGCTTAGGGAATCAGCCCCAGCATTTT.

CDR3 nucleotides: TGTGCCAGTAGTACCGCCTCTGGACTACTTGGTTATGAGCAGTTCTTC. It encodes CASSTASGLLGYEQFF. This chain connects TRBV19 to TRBJ2-1; D is perhaps TRBD2 (6 bases). The CDR3 is made up of 16 amino acids. Germline V lookup: CDR1 LNHDA, CDR2 SQIVND (reference sequence). V shed 4 bases and J shed 8 bases, with 21 bases lying between them. The full variable domain, its missing parts supplied by reference TRBV19 and TRBJ2-1, is DGGITQSPKYLFRKEGQNVTLSCEQNLNHDAMYWYRQDPGQGLRLIYYSQIVNDFQKGDIAEGYSVSREKKESFPLTVTSAQKNPTAFYLCASSTASGLLGYEQFFGPGTRLTVL.

The chain employs TRBV21-1 and TRBJ2-3; TRBD2, the D gene given by the table, was not confirmed from the DNA. TRBV21-1 is assigned pseudogene status. The CDR3 contains 14 residues. Here the CDR3 DNA reads TGTGCCAGCAGCAAAGCTTCGAGCACAGATACGCAGTATTTT. Translation: CASSKASSTDTQYF.

This clone was seen a single time. This chain links TRBV19 with TRBJ2-1; D unresolved. V lost 6 bases and J lost 7, with 4 bases in between. The germline gives CDR1 LNHDA, CDR2 SQIVND (reference sequence). The CDR3 is made up of 10 amino acids. CDR3 amino acids: CASSGNEQFF. CDR3 DNA: TGTGCCAGTAGCGGGAATGAGCAGTTCTTC.

The chain carries TRBV10-3 and TRBJ2-1, with TRBD1 as a possible D gene (6 bases). Trimming stripped 8 bases from V and 0 bases from J, with 11 bases between. The CDR3 has 14 amino acids. Per the germline V gene, CDR1 is ENHRY and CDR2 is SYGVKD. The CDR3 DNA follows: TGTGCCATCGGACAGACCTCCTCCTACAATGAGCAGTTCTTC. Its protein is CAIGQTSSYNEQFF.

This sequence joins TRBV4-1 and TRBJ2-1, with TRBD1 matching over 7 bases. The V and J ends lost 4 bases and 5 bases, in that order; junction bases with no gene match: 11. The germline CDR1 and CDR2 sequences are MGHRA and YSYEKL. The CDR3 spans 16 residues. In nucleotides, the CDR3 is TGCGCCAGCAGCCGGACAGACCGGGACAGCGACAATGAGCAGTTCTTC. Translated: CASSRTDRDSDNEQFF.

The chain's CDR3 is CASSRTSGTDTQYF. DNA for the CDR3: TGTGCCAGCAGTCGTACTAGCGGTACAGATACGCAGTATTTT. The rearrangement joins TRBV28 to TRBJ2-3; 8 bases line up with TRBD2. CDR3 size: 14 residues. The V and J ends lost 5 bases and 3 bases, in that order; junction bases with no gene match: 4. CDR1 MDHEN and CDR2 SYDVKM come from the germline V gene.

The chain uses TRBV4-3 and TRBJ2-7, with D maybe TRBD1 (5 bases). V lost 1 base and J 2 bases, leaving 6 bases between the germline ends. In germline, CDR1 is LGHNA, CDR2 YSLEER. CDR3 length: 13 amino acids. The CDR3 sequence: CASSQARAYEQYF. For the CDR3, the DNA is TGCGCCAGCAGCCAAGCCAGGGCCTACGAGCAGTACTTC.

The rearrangement uses TRBV4-1 and TRBJ2-2; a possible D gene is TRBD1 (6 bases). The germline V gene has CDR1 MGHRA and CDR2 YSYEKL. The CDR3 has 15 residues. Between the trimmed V and J ends, which lost 9 bases and 3 bases, there was a span of 17 bases. This CDR3 is CASLGTGSDTGELFF. As DNA, the CDR3 is TGCGCCAGTTTAGGAACAGGGAGCGACACCGGGGAGCTGTTTTTT.

This chain links TRBV28 with TRBJ1-1, with TRBD1 as a possible D gene (5 bases). The length of the CDR3 is 15 residues. Deletions cut 4 bases from V and 0 bases from J, with 12 bases between. Germline values: CDR1 MDHEN, CDR2 SYDVKM. Written as DNA, the CDR3 is TGTGCCAGCAGTTCCCCGGACACAATGAACACTGAAGCTTTCTTT. Translation: CASSSPDTMNTEAFF.

The V and J genes are TRBV27 and TRBJ2-1, with TRBD2 matching 11 bases. The V gene's germline CDR1 is MNHEY and CDR2 SMNVEV (reference sequence). The CDR3 runs 15 residues. V lost 4 bases to trimming and J lost 7 bases; unmatched junction nucleotides: 6. The CDR3 is CASSSGTSGRNEQFF. CDR3 sequence (DNA): TGTGCCAGCAGTTCAGGGACTAGCGGCAGGAATGAGCAGTTCTTC.

V is TRBV19 and J is TRBJ2-7, with TRBD2 as a possible D gene (5 bases). This CDR3 has 14 amino acids. Germline V gene lookup returns CDR1 LNHDA and CDR2 SQIVND (reference sequence). V lost 1 base and J 3 bases, leaving 10 bases between the germline ends. CDR3 in amino acids: CASSIAPGNYEQYF. The DNA for the CDR3 is TGTGCCAGTAGTATAGCCCCGGGGAACTACGAGCAGTACTTC.

The chain combines TRBV5-5 with TRBJ2-1, with TRBD1 matching 9 bases. The CDR3 length is 15 residues. Germline lookup yields CDR1 SGHKS and CDR2 YYEKEE (reference sequence). The V gene end was trimmed by 4 bases and the J gene end by 8 bases; junction bases not matched to a gene: 10. CDR3 protein: CASSRPGTGYDEQFF. In DNA form, the CDR3 reads TGTGCCAGCAGCCGACCCGGGACAGGGTATGATGAGCAGTTCTTC.

This clone occurred once. The chain couples TRBV28 to TRBJ2-7, with D unresolved. V was trimmed by 3 bases and J by 2 bases, leaving 20 bases between them. Germline assignment: CDR1 MDHEN and CDR2 SYDVKM. The length of the CDR3 is 17 residues. Here the CDR3 DNA reads TGTGCCAGCAGTTTTCCCGGGCTTGGGCAGAGTACCTACGAGCAGTACTTC. This translates into CASSFPGLGQSTYEQYF.

This chain joins TRBV7-2 and TRBJ2-7, with 12 bases matching TRBD2. This CDR3 contains 15 residues. The germline V gene has CDR1 SGHTA and CDR2 FQGNSA. The trim removed 4 bases at V and 5 bases at J, leaving 6 bases unmatched. The CDR3 reads CASSSTSGRFNEQYF. CDR3 nucleotides: TGTGCCAGCAGCTCCACTAGCGGGAGGTTTAACGAGCAGTACTTC.